Sequencing of this T cell receptor beta chain was carried out in a study of T-cell memory formation after mild COVID-19. Turning to the study itself: Clustering of TCRs was largely donor specific. Findings and limits, study-wide: Clones shrinking between day 15 and 85 showed a balanced CD4/CD8 split, and those that grew later tilted toward CD4+. Those CD4+ clones that contracted were mainly in CM and EM (CD8+ ones in EMRA). Second-wave clones with a day 37 peak had unconfirmed SARS-CoV-2 specificity.

Via MiXCR, TCRdb re-called the 5' RACE reads, giving one row per CDR3 protein. Of 350,000 to 500,000 distinct CDR3 sequences listed, 20% to 30% are singletons. Trimming stripped 0 bases from V and 0 bases from J, with 8 bases between. Germline-derived CDR1 and CDR2 are DFQATT and SNEGSKA (reference sequence). The CDR3 is 15 residues long. Comments on this clonotype: Its specificity is unknown.

The chain employs TRBV20-1 and TRBJ2-2; D possibly corresponds to TRBD2 (6 bases). The sequence came from an adult woman who had mild COVID-19 (a few samples of this study predate the infection). Cell type and time point are not known. The sequencing sample was made of PBMCs or a T cell subset sorted from them (not recorded which). DNA of the CDR3: TGCAGTGCTAGAGATCCGGGGGCGAACACCGGGGAGCTGTTTTTT. This encodes CSARDPGANTGELFF.